The present T cell receptor (beta chain) was sequenced within a study of glioma-infiltrating T cells. Amplification of TCR alpha and beta CDR3 regions from RNA used iRepertoire nested multiplex PCR. One-step reverse transcription and amplification started from about 100-400 ng of tissue mRNA or PBMC total RNA. Using its own MiXCR run on the multiplex PCR reads, TCRdb lists one record per CDR3 protein. Seen here are under 200,000 distinct CDR3 sequences, roughly a third observed once, and the top ten hold around 20%. On this clonotype itself: Its antigen remains unidentified.

With V trimmed by 4 bases and J by 7 bases, 11 bases remained unmatched. The CDR3 contains 16 residues. CDR1 and CDR2 from the germline V gene are SGHKS and YYEKEE (reference sequence). Study conclusions and caveats: Very few CDR3 sequences were shared between tissue and blood. Tissue-blood divergence was below expectation in non-neoplastic patients, above in gliomas.

The sequence was collected from a human donor with low-grade glioma or glioblastoma, undergoing nonglioma brain surgery, or in good health (not recorded which). The chain is built from TRBV5-5 and TRBJ2-2, with 9 bases fitting TRBD2. The source material was glioma tissue, nonneoplastic brain tissue, or PBMCs (not recorded which). As DNA, the CDR3 is TGTGCCAGCAGCCCACGGACTAGCGAGGCCGGCGGGGAGCTGTTTTTT. Translation gives CASSPRTSEAGGELFF. The entire variable domain, with the rest obtained from reference TRBV5-5 and TRBJ2-2, is as follows: DAGVTQSPTHLIKTRGQQVTLRCSPISGHKSVSWYQQVLGQGPQFIFQYYEKEERGRGNFPDRFSARQFPNYSSELNVNALLLGDSALYLCASSPRTSEAGGELFFGEGSRLTVL.